Shown below are 9 T cell receptor beta chains from a single sample sequenced in a study of blood T cells in healthy people across ages. The authors ran a second PCR of about 7 to 11 cycles using a sample-barcoded 5' primer and a J-beta primer mix. TCRdb called the 5' RACE reads again in MiXCR, with one record for every CDR3 protein. Found here are 800,000 or so distinct CDR3 sequences, 60% to 80% of them singletons; the top ten hold around a quarter. Material: blood. The receptors derive from a man aged 25 to 40 in good health.

Worth noting for this clonotype: An end of the junction differs from the germline gene, which may be a read error. This chain connects TRBV30 to TRBJ1-2; D gene ambiguous. Germline V gene lookup returns CDR1 GTSNPN and CDR2 SVGIG (reference sequence). There are 12 residues in the CDR3. The chain's CDR3 is CAGSSSAYGYTF. For the CDR3, the DNA is TGTGCCGGGAGTTCCTCAGCCTATGGCTACACCTTC.

This chain joins TRBV6-2 or TRBV6-3 and TRBJ2-4; unclear D gene. The J call may not be correct, given that the DNA end is closer to TRBJ2-5. The CDR3 length is 15 residues. Germline V lookup: CDR1 MNHEY, CDR2 SVGEGT. For the CDR3, the DNA is TGTGCCAGCAGTTACTCTCAGGCCCCTCAAGAGACCCAGTACTTC. Translated: CASSYSQAPQETQYF.

The chain joins TRBV28 to TRBJ2-1; 7 bases map to TRBD2. V lost 5 bases to trimming and J lost 4 bases; unmatched junction nucleotides: 5. This CDR3 is built from 14 residues. From germline, CDR1 is MDHEN and CDR2 SYDVKM. CDR3 nucleotides: TGTGCCAGCAGTGGGGGGGGGACTTACAATGAGCAGTTCTTC. Its protein product is CASSGGGTYNEQFF.

This clonotype occurred a few times. V and J are TRBV6-2 or TRBV6-3 and TRBJ2-1; TRBD1 agrees at 7 bases. This CDR3 contains 15 residues. CDR1 and CDR2 (germline): MNHEY, SVGEGT. V trimming: 5 bases; J trimming: 7 bases; junction bases outside the gene matches: 11. CDR3 sequence reads: CASSTIARGWNEQFF. DNA of the CDR3: TGTGCCAGCAGTACGATCGCCAGGGGGTGGAATGAGCAGTTCTTC.

The chain joins TRBV10-3 to TRBJ2-7; no reliable D call. The V gene's germline CDR1 is ENHRY and CDR2 SYGVKD. This CDR3 is built from 10 residues. Between the trimmed V and J ends, which lost 8 bases and 6 bases, there was a span of 8 bases. CDR3 DNA: TGTGCCATCGGTGGTTTCGAGCAGTACTTC. Its translation: CAIGGFEQYF.

The CDR3 DNA follows: TGTGCCAGCGGACAGGGGCGGAACTATGGCTACACCTTC. This sequence encodes CASGQGRNYGYTF. The chain uses TRBV2 and TRBJ1-2, with 9 bases identical to TRBD1. The V segment lost 8 bases and the J segment 2 bases; nucleotides outside the gene matches: 3. Germline V gene data show CDR1 as SNHLY and CDR2 as FYNNEI. The CDR3 extends over 13 amino acids.

This rearrangement joins TRBV7-9 to TRBJ1-2, with a possible D match to TRBD1 (6 bases). In germline, CDR1 is SEHNR, CDR2 FQNEAQ (reference sequence). The CDR3 runs to 13 residues. Trimming removed 5 bases from V and 4 bases from J, with 11 bases in between. CDR3 coding DNA: TGTGCCAGCAGCCCGGGACATGGCTATGGCTACACCTTC. It codes for CASSPGHGYGYTF. Looking up the rest from reference TRBV7-9 and TRBJ1-2 gives the full variable domain: DTGVSQNPRHKITKRGQNVTFRCDPISEHNRLYWYRQTLGQGPEFLTYFQNEAQLEKSRLLSDRFSAERPKGSFSTLEIQRTEQGDSAMYLCASSPGHGYGYTFGSGTRLTVV.

The chain joins TRBV21-1 to TRBJ2-5; the table assigns TRBD1, which was not confirmed against the DNA. TRBV21-1 is a documented pseudogene. The CDR3 runs to 15 residues. This CDR3 is CASSVPGQIQETQYF. The DNA of the CDR3 is TGTGCCAGCAGCGTTCCGGGACAGATACAAGAGACCCAGTACTTC.

This chain links TRBV12-3 or TRBV12-4 with TRBJ2-7; 13 bases line up with TRBD2. Trimming took 6 bases from V and 6 from J; bases not matched to a gene: 11. CDR3 length: 16 residues. CDR3 bases: TGTGCCAGCAGCCCAAGGACTAGCGGGGGAGGTCGCGAGCAGTACTTC. This codes for CASSPRTSGGGREQYF.